A selection of T cell receptor beta chains follows, all from one sample in a study of T cells in Graves' hyperthyroidism and ophthalmopathy. TCRdb passed the multiplex PCR reads through MiXCR, listing each CDR3 protein once. The sample yields hundreds of thousands of distinct CDR3 sequences, around 13% seen once. The material sequenced was blood. The receptors were gathered from a woman between 18 and 30 years old with Graves' hyperthyroidism. CDR3s include the opening cysteine and the closing phenylalanine or tryptophan. The D gene is left open where the match is weak. Size values are once, few and many counts, or a class for expanded clones, and some rows have none.

TRBJ2-1 many 20 TRBD2 TRBV5-1 CASSLWAPLAGGLGGNEQFF TGCGCCAGCAGCTTGTGGGCTCCGCTAGCGGGAGGACTGGGGGGCAATGAGCAGTTCTTC
TRBJ2-7 many 16 TRBD1 TRBV4-2 CASSHPTGQRQNEQYF TGTGCCAGCAGCCATCCTACGGGACAGCGGCAGAACGAGCAGTACTTC
TRBJ2-1 NA 15 TRBD2 TRBV28 CASTPLREGDNEQFF TGTGCCAGCACCCCCTTAAGGGAGGGCGACAATGAGCAGTTCTTC
TRBJ2-3 NA 16 TRBD1 TRBV9 CASSVGGQGSSYTQYF TGTGCCAGCAGCGTAGGGGGACAGGGGTCTTCATATACGCAGTATTTT
TRBJ2-7 NA 14 TRBD2 TRBV29-1 CSVESREGRYEQYF TGCAGCGTTGAATCGCGGGAGGGCCGCTACGAGCAGTACTTC
TRBJ2-1 NA 16 NA TRBV6-5 CASSYSVGRIGNEQFF TGTGCCAGCAGTTACTCGGTTGGGAGGATAGGGAATGAGCAGTTCTTC
TRBJ2-3 many 15 TRBD2 TRBV7-2 CASRLAGGSTDTQYF TGTGCCAGCAGACTAGCGGGAGGAAGCACAGATACGCAGTATTTT
TRBJ2-5 NA 15 TRBD1 TRBV2 CASSEEGTGVETQYF TGTGCCAGCAGTGAAGAAGGGACAGGGGTGGAGACCCAGTACTTC
TRBJ1-6 many 14 NA TRBV30 CAWSWQGGDSPLHF TGTGCCTGGAGTTGGCAGGGCGGAGATTCACCCCTCCACTTT
TRBJ1-4 NA 15 NA TRBV12-3/TRBV12-4 CASSLGGAGGEKLFF TGTGCCAGCAGTTTAGGAGGGGCGGGAGGCGAAAAACTGTTTTTT
TRBJ1-1 many 14 NA TRBV7-8 CASRPRRGYTEAFF TGTGCCAGCAGACCCCGTAGGGGGTATACTGAAGCTTTCTTT
TRBJ1-2 many 12 NA TRBV7-9 CASSPSNYGYTF TGTGCCAGCAGCCCGTCGAACTATGGCTACACCTTC
TRBJ1-4 many 17 NA TRBV20-1 CSARDGLDWGVNEKLFF TGCAGTGCTAGGGATGGACTTGACTGGGGGGTTAATGAAAAACTGTTTTTT
TRBJ1-1 NA 17 NA TRBV28 CASSLSFLGRKNTEAFF TGTGCCAGCAGTTTGTCATTTTTGGGGAGGAAGAACACTGAAGCTTTCTTT
TRBJ1-6 few 15 NA TRBV5-4 CASSTGRQSNSPLHF TGTGCCAGCAGCACCGGGAGACAAAGTAATTCACCCCTCCACTTT
TRBJ1-3 NA 15 TRBD1 TRBV20-1 CSALRQGSSGNTIYF TGCAGTGCTCTCCGACAGGGGAGCTCTGGAAACACCATATATTTT
TRBJ2-1 NA 17 NA TRBV30 CAWSNPYRERSYNEQFF TGTGCCTGGAGTAACCCTTACAGGGAAAGGTCCTACAATGAGCAGTTCTTC
TRBJ2-1 many 19 TRBD2 TRBV4-1 CASSQDSGRAARSYNEQFF TGCGCCAGCAGCCAAGATAGCGGGAGGGCCGCTAGGTCCTACAATGAGCAGTTCTTC